This note documents a single T cell receptor (beta chain) sequence. The data belong to a study of CD8 T cells in ankylosing spondylitis. TCRdb re-analysed the 5' RACE reads in MiXCR, keeping a single row per CDR3 protein. The sample holds fewer than 250,000 distinct CDR3 sequences, around 24% seen once. Germline V gene sequence: CDR1 SGHTA, CDR2 FQGNSA. V lost 6 bases, J lost 6 bases, and 15 bases lay in between. The length of the CDR3 is 13 residues. The specimen was blood, either unsorted or a sorted T cell fraction (not recorded which). The chain employs TRBV7-2 and TRBJ2-7; the D is unclear. The TCR sequence derives from a male donor with ankylosing spondylitis or in good health (not recorded which). For the CDR3, the DNA is TGTGCCAGCAGTATAATCTCAGGCGGCGAGCAGTACTTC. Its translation is CASSIISGGEQYF.